The source of this T cell receptor (beta chain) is a study of blood T cell repertoires in COVID-19. Study summary: The study drew acute and convalescent COVID-19 samples from the United States, Italy and Spain. In each case, the material was cDNA or gDNA derived from T cells, B-cell-depleted T cells, or PBMCs.

Per the authors' pipeline: Nucleated cell counts were estimated from reference gene primer amplification. Assay used: immunoSEQ multiplex PCR; TCRdb lists only in-frame clones, some missing. That table furnishes V, J and clone size, whereas the DNA furnished D and trimming. Of 250,000 to 350,000 clones listed, roughly 85% are singletons. The CDR3 length is 18 residues. The trim removed 7 bases at V and 3 bases at J, leaving 17 bases unmatched. The V gene's germline CDR1 is MDHEN and CDR2 SYDVKM. This clonotype was obtained from a woman under 40 with active or convalescent COVID-19. The gene calls are TRBV28 and TRBJ1-5, with 8 bases fitting TRBD1. Sequencing was performed on peripheral blood. The CDR3: CASNFGRTGSHPNQPQHF. CDR3 sequence (DNA): TGTGCCAGCAACTTCGGACGGACAGGGAGTCATCCCAATCAGCCCCAGCATTTT.